This section outlines one T cell receptor beta chain sequence together with its context. This clone was detected a few times. What antigen it recognizes has not been identified. No much larger clone exists at a distance of one base, and base qualities are not known. The cohort consisted of 600 or so healthy bone marrow donors. Cohort members were all nominally healthy when sampled, although unrecorded immune exposures were likely present. The donor was CMV seropositive and belonged to the group of more than 250 seropositive cohort members. A peripheral blood sample was collected from each donor, and TCR beta sequencing was performed on peripheral blood mononuclear cells. The Qiagen DNeasy Blood Extraction Kit was used to extract genomic DNA from the blood cell samples. This sample is drawn from a study of cytomegalovirus exposure and HLA in healthy donors (dated by TCRdb to 2015 to 2018). Notes on the research overall: In an earlier analysis of under 750 of the donors, about 270 Gb of sequence data and some 120 million unique TCR beta sequences from about 179 million T cells were reported. The study aimed to test whether cataloging public T cell receptors could reveal signatures of past pathogen exposure. Donor age, sex, ethnicity and CMV serostatus were compiled alongside the repertoire data. In the later analysis, no new phenotypic data were used to find candidate immune exposures; instead, reliance was placed on TCR beta sequences and their occurrence across donors. Across about 370 genotyped donors of the cohort, an average of approximately 220,000 unique TCR beta nucleotide sequences per donor were sequenced, and roughly 18% of those sequences were non-productive. Every discovery cohort repertoire had been produced on one sequencing platform. Around 320 gigabases of sequencing data and tens of millions of unique TCR sequences were included in an early release covering under 650 HLA-typed donors. HLA typing covered class I and class II loci at four-digit resolution. To study patterns of TCR occurrence, a later analysis re-analyzed previously published TCR beta repertoires from more than 550 donors and added high-resolution HLA genotyping. Four to six DR-DQ haplotypes were handled as single units for association and clustering because linkage in the cohort was strong. An earlier analysis of approximately 500 of the donors applied high-throughput TCR beta sequencing to assess whether each TCR beta V gene segment acted as functional or pseudogenic. Genome-wide SNP genotypes for about 55% of the 666 donors were used in a later genetic analysis, which treated that subset as a discovery cohort. Typing coverage varied by locus: roughly 629-630 donors for A, B, C, DRB1 and DQB1; roughly 510 for DQA1; about 570 for DPA1; around 490 for DPB1. Among the roughly 400 genotyped donors, about 83% belonged to the genetic ancestry cluster associated with self-reported Caucasian donors. Using immunosequencing, the study profiled T cell repertoires from 550 to 750 subjects and related those repertoires to cytomegalovirus serostatus. To predict cytomegalovirus infection status, the study combined high-throughput TCR immunosequencing, statistical association of individual TCRs with disease status, and machine learning. Along with the approximately 620-subject first cohort, a separate validation cohort of about 110 different subjects was used.

To prepare the library, the immunoSEQ multiplex PCR assay was applied. For the multiplex PCR, a mixture combining 60 forward primers for TCR Vbeta segments and 13 reverse primers for TCR Jbeta segments was used. Amplification of the CDR3 region of rearranged TCR beta genes was performed with a multiplex PCR assay on genomic DNA. On the Illumina HiSeq System, the amplified TCR beta libraries were sequenced as 87-base-pair reads. Concerning the study's data processing: In a later analysis, around 80 million unique TCR beta chains were counted across the roughly 670 repertoires, and roughly 11 million of these chains were shared by at least two donors. Raw reads were error-corrected and collapsed into unique sequences by a nearest-neighbor algorithm in which closely related sequences were merged to remove PCR and sequencing errors. To assign V, D and J gene segments, CDR3 sequences were aligned to IMGT reference sequences. For a sequence to be retained, a match of at least six nucleotides was required to both a V gene segment and a J gene segment. Rearrangements were called productive when the CDR3 lacked stop codons and stayed in frame with V and J; all others were non-productive. CDR3 was defined by IMGT convention, running from the second conserved V-encoded cysteine to the conserved J-encoded phenylalanine. The earlier analysis of 450 to 750 of the donors excluded any sequence lacking an unambiguous match to a single V gene segment. In an earlier analysis of a few hundred of the donors, a V segment was called functional when productive rearrangements were above 56.7%, and segregating when the standard deviation between donors exceeded 5%. A statistical classification framework was built to diagnose cytomegalovirus status from the catalog of TCR beta chain sequences. In a later analysis, V and J genes were assigned by comparing TCR nucleotide sequences against IMGT/GENE-DB human TR gene sequences. In a later analysis, CDR3 sequences and most-parsimonious VDJ recombination scenarios were assigned using the TCRdist pipeline. In a later analysis, every TCR beta chain was defined by the combination of its CDR3 amino acid sequence and its V-gene family, and reads without a unique V-gene family were dropped. In a later analysis, 450 to 600 highly shared, low-generation-probability nucleotide sequences were removed to address suspected cross-contamination and a sequencing artifact. For each public chain, a later analysis derived a clonal expansion index from normalized ranks of inferred template counts within each repertoire. In a later analysis, generation probabilities were computed with a VDJ recombination model fitted to out-of-frame rearrangements, and the resulting probabilities were checked against IGoR. In a later analysis, hypergeometric tests were used to score TCR-TCR, TCR-HLA and TCR-CMV co-occurrence, with a repertoire-size bias correction applied to TCR pairs. In a later analysis, false discovery rates were estimated by permuting HLA or CMV assignments 20 times. In a later analysis, co-occurring TCRs were grouped with DBSCAN, and TCRdist sequence similarity was added when clustering was performed within HLA-allele-positive subsets. For co-occurrence clustering, repertoires with fewer than 30,000 or more than 120,000 public chains were excluded, along with five or six repertoires with anomalous nucleotide sharing. This is the immuneACCESS table as TCRdb keeps it, with only in-frame sequences that have V and J called. A part of the clones is gone; compared with another copy, unresolved V genes explain less than half, and the rest is unexplained. That table gives V, J and clone size, and the DNA gave D and trimming. This sample gives 150,000 to 180,000 clones in total; less than 85% of them show up just once. Under 8% of the sample is taken by the ten largest.

Overall study outcomes, separate from this receptor: The presence/absence analyses assumed that sequencing depth was roughly uniform across donors, and that assumption may not be true. This cohort had only TCR beta chains sequenced, and the lack of alpha or paired-chain data limited which features could be detected. According to a later analysis, most CMV-associated TCR beta chains appeared to be HLA-restricted, and the HLA associations seemed to be driven largely by CMV exposure. In vitro tests confirmed that three of the cytomegalovirus-associated TCR beta chains recognize cytomegalovirus antigens. Compared with equally common non-associated chains, HLA-associated TCR beta chains in a later analysis were more clonally expanded and had lower generation probabilities. In both the original and validation cohorts, the classifier was reported to diagnose cytomegalovirus status with high specificity and sensitivity. The earlier analysis of 587 of the donors excluded roughly 17 rarely observed V segments, including chromosome 9 orphons, because counts were too low. Strong co-occurrence of HLA alleles, especially DR and DQ, made assigning TCR associations to individual alleles difficult. According to a later genetic analysis, donors in an Asian-associated ancestry cluster had fewer N-insertions in productive TCRs than the approximately 670-donor mean. Specific HLA alleles were associated with 15,000 to 20,000 TCR beta sequences at a false discovery rate of 0.05 in a later analysis. The authors suggested that the approach could potentially be generalized to other disease states and immunological phenotypes. Most TCR sequences were observed very rarely across donors, whereas some public TCRs were present in many individuals. A further reported finding was that TCR beta sequences accurately predicted the HLA-A and HLA-B alleles for most subjects in the first cohort. For the cohort, immune exposure information was limited to CMV serostatus. V-gene and J-gene trimming of TCR beta chains was associated with a missense DCLRE1C variant in a later genetic analysis, and the association was replicated in an independent cohort. Some IMGT-functional V segments, including TRBV6-2 and TRBV6-3, could not be told apart with the 87-base-pair reads, so those segments were excluded. The study listed 170 or so TCR beta chains as associated with cytomegalovirus. In a later analysis, the rate of TCR association differed among HLA loci, with DRB1 alleles having the most associated TCRs and HLA-C alleles having the fewest. According to a later analysis, parvovirus B19, influenza, CMV and Epstein-Barr virus appeared linked to several top co-occurrence clusters. Linkage disequilibrium might explain the correlated functional status among segregating V segments, but an unknown experimental factor could not be excluded. A cluster of highly shared sequence variants was judged likely to be a technical artifact of the sequencing pipeline. Because HLA typing was missing for some donors at each locus, association tests included only the typed subset. In an earlier analysis of around 600 of the donors, most TCR beta V segments appeared in productive rearrangements about 87% or about 30% of the time, broadly matching IMGT annotations.

For this chain, trimming is 4 bases at the V end and 1 base at the J end, and the number of junction bases without a gene match is 3. Taken from the germline V gene, the CDR1 and CDR2 loops are MGHDK and SYGVNS. The CDR3 holds 14 amino acids from the cysteine to the phenylalanine. Only the CDR3 DNA is retained, 42 bases long and in frame from the first base. This TCR derives from a woman aged 45-60 years in good health and CMV-seropositive. The sample taken for sequencing was PBMCs. The rearranged segments are TRBV25-1 and TRBJ2-5; the central 7 bases match TRBD1. The sequenced DNA: TGTGCCAGCAGTGGTCGGGACAGCCAAGAGACCCAGTACTTC. Translated, this gives CASSGRDSQETQYF.